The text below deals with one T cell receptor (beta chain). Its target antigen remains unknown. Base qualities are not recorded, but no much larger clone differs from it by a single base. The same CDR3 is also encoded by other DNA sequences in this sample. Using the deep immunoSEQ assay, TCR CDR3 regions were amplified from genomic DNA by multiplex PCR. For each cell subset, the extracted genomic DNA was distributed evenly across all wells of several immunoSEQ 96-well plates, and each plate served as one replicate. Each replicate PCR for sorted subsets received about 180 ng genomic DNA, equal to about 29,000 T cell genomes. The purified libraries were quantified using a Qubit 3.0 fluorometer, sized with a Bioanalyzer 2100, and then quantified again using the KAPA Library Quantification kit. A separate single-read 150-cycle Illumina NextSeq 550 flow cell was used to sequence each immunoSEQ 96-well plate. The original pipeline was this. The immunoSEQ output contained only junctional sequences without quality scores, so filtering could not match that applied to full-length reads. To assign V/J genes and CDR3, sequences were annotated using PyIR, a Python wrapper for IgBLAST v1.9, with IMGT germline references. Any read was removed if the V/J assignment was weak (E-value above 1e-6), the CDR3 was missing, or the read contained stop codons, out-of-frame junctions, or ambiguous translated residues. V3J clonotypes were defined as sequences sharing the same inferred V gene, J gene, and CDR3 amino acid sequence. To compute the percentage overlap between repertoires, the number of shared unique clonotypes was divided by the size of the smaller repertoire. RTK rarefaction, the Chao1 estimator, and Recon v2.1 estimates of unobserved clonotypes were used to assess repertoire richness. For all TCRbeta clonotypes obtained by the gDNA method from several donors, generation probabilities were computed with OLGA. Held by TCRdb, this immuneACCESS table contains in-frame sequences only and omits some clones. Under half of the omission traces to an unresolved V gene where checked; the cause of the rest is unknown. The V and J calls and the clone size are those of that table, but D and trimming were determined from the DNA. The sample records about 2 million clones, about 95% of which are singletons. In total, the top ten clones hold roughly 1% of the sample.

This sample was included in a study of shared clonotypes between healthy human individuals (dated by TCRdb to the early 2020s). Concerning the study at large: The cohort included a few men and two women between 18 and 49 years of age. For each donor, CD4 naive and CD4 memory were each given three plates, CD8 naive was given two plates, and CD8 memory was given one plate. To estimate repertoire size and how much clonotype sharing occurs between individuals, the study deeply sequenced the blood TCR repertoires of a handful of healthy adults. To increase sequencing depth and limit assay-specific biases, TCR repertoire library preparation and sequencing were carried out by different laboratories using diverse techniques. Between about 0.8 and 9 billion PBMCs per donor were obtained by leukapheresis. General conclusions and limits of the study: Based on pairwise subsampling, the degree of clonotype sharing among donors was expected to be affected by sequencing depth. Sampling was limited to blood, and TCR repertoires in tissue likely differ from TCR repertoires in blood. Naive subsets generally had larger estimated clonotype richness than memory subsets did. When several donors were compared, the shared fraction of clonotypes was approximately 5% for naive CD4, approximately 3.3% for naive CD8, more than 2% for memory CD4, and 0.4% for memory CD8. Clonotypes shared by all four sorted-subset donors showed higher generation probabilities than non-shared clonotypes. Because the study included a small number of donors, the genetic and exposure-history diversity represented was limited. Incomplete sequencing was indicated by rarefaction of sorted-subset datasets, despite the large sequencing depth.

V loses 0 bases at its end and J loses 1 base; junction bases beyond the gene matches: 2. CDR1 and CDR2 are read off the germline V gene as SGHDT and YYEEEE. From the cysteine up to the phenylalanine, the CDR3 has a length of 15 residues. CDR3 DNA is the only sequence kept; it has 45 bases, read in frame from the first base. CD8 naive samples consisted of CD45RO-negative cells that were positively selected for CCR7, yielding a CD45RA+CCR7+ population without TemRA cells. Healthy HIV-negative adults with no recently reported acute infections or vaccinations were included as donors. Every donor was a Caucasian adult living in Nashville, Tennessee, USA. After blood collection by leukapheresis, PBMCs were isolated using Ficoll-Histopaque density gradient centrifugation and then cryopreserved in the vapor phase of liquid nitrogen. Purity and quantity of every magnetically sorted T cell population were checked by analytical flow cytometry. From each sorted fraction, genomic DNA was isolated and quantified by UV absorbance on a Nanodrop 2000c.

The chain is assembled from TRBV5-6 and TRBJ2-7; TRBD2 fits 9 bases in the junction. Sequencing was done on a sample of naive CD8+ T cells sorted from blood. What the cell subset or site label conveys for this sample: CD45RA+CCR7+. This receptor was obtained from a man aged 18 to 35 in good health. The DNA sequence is TGTGCCAGCAGCTTGGGGCTAGCGGGGTCCTACGAGCAGTACTTC. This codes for CASSLGLAGSYEQYF.